Shown below are 29 T cell receptor beta chains from a single sample sequenced in a study of blood T cell repertoires in COVID-19. The method was immunoSEQ multiplex PCR; TCRdb's version includes in-frame clones alone and lacks a portion of them. The sample yields approximately 73,000 clones, more than 75% seen once. Specimen: peripheral blood. Every receptor here comes from a woman aged 55-69 years with acute or convalescent COVID-19.

This chain links TRBV27 with TRBJ2-2, with 9 nucleotides matching TRBD1. The germline V gene has CDR1 MNHEY and CDR2 SMNVEV (reference sequence). With V trimmed by 3 bases and J by 7 bases, 12 bases remained unmatched. The CDR3 is 17 amino acids. The CDR3 region has the DNA TGTGCCAGCAGTTTTGAGGGTGGACAGGGGATTTACGGGGAGCTGTTTTTT. Protein sequence: CASSFEGGQGIYGELFF.

The V gene is TRBV6-5, the J gene TRBJ1-1; 9 bases match TRBD1. CDR1 MNHEY and CDR2 SVGAGI come from the germline V gene. This CDR3 is built from 14 residues. The V and J ends lost 5 bases and 3 bases, in that order; junction bases with no gene match: 4. Here the CDR3 DNA reads TGTGCCAGCAGTCCTACAGGGGGCTACACTGAAGCTTTCTTT. Amino acid sequence: CASSPTGGYTEAFF.

The chain employs TRBV24-1 and TRBJ2-5, with 8 bases fitting TRBD2. Germline trimming cut 4 bases from V and 1 base from J; bases unmatched to any gene: 4. Germline CDR1 KGHDR, CDR2 SFDVKD. There are 15 residues in the CDR3. CDR3 bases: TGTGCCACCAGTGACGCACGGGGGGGCCAAGAGACCCAGTACTTC. It yields the protein CATSDARGGQETQYF.

This clone was found once. The rearrangement links TRBV3-1 (or the pseudogene TRBV3-2) to TRBJ1-3; possibly TRBD1 for D (5 bases). V was trimmed by 0 bases and J by 2 bases, leaving 11 bases between them. There are 16 residues in the CDR3. Germline CDR1 reads LGHDT; CDR2 reads YNNKEL (reference sequence). The CDR3 spells CASSQDGGGAGNTIYF. CDR3 coding DNA: TGTGCCAGCAGCCAAGATGGGGGAGGGGCTGGAAACACCATATATTTT.

The genes are TRBV3-1 (or the pseudogene TRBV3-2) and TRBJ1-2; the match to TRBD1 covers 11 bases. Germline trimming cut 4 bases from V and 2 bases from J; bases unmatched to any gene: 3. Germline V gene sequence: CDR1 LGHDT, CDR2 YNNKEL (reference sequence). The CDR3 length is 15 residues. The CDR3 region has the DNA TGTGCCAGCAGCCTCCGGGACAGGGGGAACTATGGCTACACCTTC. It codes for CASSLRDRGNYGYTF.

V is TRBV4-1 and J is TRBJ1-2; 7 nucleotides match TRBD1. The V segment lost 0 bases and the J segment 4 bases; nucleotides outside the gene matches: 5. In germline, CDR1 is MGHRA, CDR2 YSYEKL. The CDR3 totals 15 residues. CDR3: CASSQDKGAGYGYTF. In nucleotides, the CDR3 is TGCGCCAGCAGCCAAGATAAGGGGGCGGGCTATGGCTACACCTTC.

CDR3 coding DNA: TGTGCCAGCAGCCAACGTATCCGACGGAGCTCTGGGGCCAACGTCCTGACTTTC. It codes for CASSQRIRRSSGANVLTF. The chain is built from TRBV3-1 (or the pseudogene TRBV3-2) and TRBJ2-6; D is unresolved. Germline V gives CDR1 LGHDT, CDR2 YNNKEL (reference sequence). V lost 2 bases and J 0 bases, leaving 14 bases between the germline ends. The CDR3 loop spans 18 amino acids.

The V call is TRBV7-2, the J call TRBJ1-2; TRBD1 matches 7 bases. Germline CDR1 and CDR2: SGHTA and FQGNSA. This CDR3 is built from 14 residues. The V gene end was trimmed by 4 bases and the J gene end by 5 bases; junction bases not matched to a gene: 7. DNA for the CDR3: TGTGCCAGCAGCTCCCACAGGGGCGATTATGGCTACACCTTC. This codes for CASSSHRGDYGYTF.

The chain recombines TRBV28 with TRBJ1-5, with 9 bases that match TRBD1. CDR3 length: 17 amino acids. After removal of 6 bases from V and 0 bases from J, the junction contained 9 bases not matched to a gene. The germline V gene encodes CDR1 MDHEN and CDR2 SYDVKM. Here the CDR3 reads CASSSGTGPNSNQPQHF. CDR3 in DNA: TGTGCCAGCAGCTCCGGGACAGGGCCTAATAGCAATCAGCCCCAGCATTTT.

This clone was detected only once. The chain couples TRBV7-9 to TRBJ2-1; the match to TRBD2 covers 10 bases. This CDR3 region has 15 residues. Germline V gene lookup returns CDR1 SEHNR and CDR2 FQNEAQ (reference sequence). V gave up 3 bases and J gave up 5 bases; unmatched junction bases: 4. CDR3 protein: CASSFLAGAHNEQFF. The CDR3 nucleotides read TGTGCCAGCAGCTTCCTAGCGGGGGCCCACAATGAGCAGTTCTTC.

The chain couples TRBV11-3 to TRBJ1-1; no firm D call. With 7 bases removed from V and 3 bases from J, the gap between germline ends came to 18 bases. The CDR3 extends over 15 amino acids. Germline values: CDR1 SGHNT, CDR2 YENEEA. The CDR3: CASTWVGKCDTEAFF. DNA of the CDR3: TGTGCCAGCACCTGGGTCGGGAAATGTGACACTGAAGCTTTCTTT.

This clone was found a few times. The chain employs TRBV5-5 and TRBJ2-5; 10 bases align to TRBD1. Trimming removed 4 bases from V and 4 bases from J; junction bases left unmatched: 4. This CDR3 has 14 amino acids. Germline-derived CDR1 and CDR2 are SGHKS and YYEKEE (reference sequence). The CDR3 DNA reads TGTGCCAGCAGCGCCGGGACAGGGGTAGAGACCCAGTACTTC. Translated, it gives CASSAGTGVETQYF.

This clone showed up just once. This chain links TRBV9 with TRBJ2-1, with a possible D match to TRBD1 (6 bases). Germline CDR1 is SGDLS and CDR2 is YYNGEE. V lost 2 bases, J lost 1 base, and 7 bases lay in between. The CDR3 consists of 14 residues. CDR3 residues: CASSVQGSYNEQFF. The DNA of the CDR3 is TGTGCCAGCAGCGTTCAGGGGTCCTACAATGAGCAGTTCTTC.

This clone was counted between two and nine times. The chain carries TRBV9 and TRBJ2-2; TRBD1 matches at 7 bases. J gave up 6 bases and V 3 bases, and 8 bases lay outside the gene matches. Germline assignment: CDR1 SGDLS and CDR2 YYNGEE. The CDR3 consists of 15 residues. DNA for the CDR3: TGTGCCAGCAGCGCAACGGGACAGCGTTCCGGGGAGCTGTTTTTT. Translating gives CASSATGQRSGELFF.

The J gene is TRBJ1-3, the V gene TRBV10-2; a possible D gene is TRBD1 (5 bases). This CDR3 is 16 amino acids long. Germline loops: CDR1 WSHSY, CDR2 SAAADI. Trimming stripped 3 bases from V and 0 bases from J, with 12 bases between. CDR3 region: CASSESGGSSGNTIYF. The CDR3 region has the DNA TGCGCCAGCAGTGAATCCGGGGGATCCTCTGGAAACACCATATATTTT.

This sequence joins TRBV6-2 or TRBV6-3 and TRBJ1-2, with D possibly matching TRBD1 (6 bases). Trimming cost V 4 bases and J 4 bases, with 7 bases left between them. The CDR3 loop spans 12 amino acids. Germline lookup yields CDR1 MNHEY and CDR2 SVGEGT. The CDR3 sequence: CASSWTVYGYTF. DNA of the CDR3: TGTGCCAGCAGTTGGACAGTCTATGGCTACACCTTC.

The chain uses TRBV7-3 and TRBJ2-5; TRBD2 matches at 15 bases. The CDR3 has 16 amino acids. J was trimmed by 4 bases and V by 5 bases; bases with no gene match: 5. Looked up from germline, CDR1 is SGHTA and CDR2 is FQGTGA. For the CDR3, the DNA is TGTGCCAGCAGCCCCCGGGGACTAGCGGGGGGAGAGACCCAGTACTTC. This gives the protein CASSPRGLAGGETQYF.

The chain recombines TRBV12-3 or TRBV12-4 with TRBJ1-1, with D uncertain. Between the trimmed V and J ends, which lost 5 bases and 3 bases, there was a span of 10 bases. The CDR3 runs to 13 residues. DNA for the CDR3: TGTGCCAGCAGTATTCACGGGGACACTGAAGCTTTCTTT. Its translation: CASSIHGDTEAFF.

The chain has TRBV7-9 and TRBJ2-5; D may be TRBD2 (6 bases). This CDR3 has 16 amino acids. V lost 5 bases, J lost 2 bases, and 18 bases lay in between. Germline-derived CDR1 and CDR2 are SEHNR and FQNEAQ (reference sequence). The CDR3, as DNA: TGTGCCAGCAGCCAAGCCGCCGGACTACCTCAAGAGACCCAGTACTTC. Its translation: CASSQAAGLPQETQYF.

This chain uses TRBV9 with TRBJ1-2, with D tentatively TRBD1 (6 bases). Germline CDR1 reads SGDLS; CDR2 reads YYNGEE. The CDR3 length is 15 residues. V dropped 4 bases and J dropped 4 bases, with 17 bases sitting between them. CDR3 DNA: TGTGCCAGCAGCCCCCGTCAGGGGTCCCCCTATGGCTACACCTTC. Translating gives CASSPRQGSPYGYTF. Filled out from reference TRBV9 and TRBJ1-2, the complete variable domain reads DSGVTQTPKHLITATGQRVTLRCSPRSGDLSVYWYQQSLDQGLQFLIQYYNGEERAKGNILERFSAQQFPDLHSELNLSSLELGDSALYFCASSPRQGSPYGYTFGSGTRLTVV.

This clone was observed a handful of times. The gene calls are TRBV5-4 and TRBJ1-2; 7 bases are shared with TRBD1. The CDR3 spans 17 residues. Trimming cost V 4 bases and J 4 bases; bases outside gene matches: 16. CDR1 and CDR2 (germline): SGHNT, YYREEE (reference sequence). The CDR3 is CASSPETGTDLPYGYTF. The CDR3 bases are TGTGCCAGCAGCCCCGAAACCGGGACAGATCTTCCCTATGGCTACACCTTC.

The chain is built from TRBV29-1 and TRBJ2-7; no clear D. CDR3 length equals 12 residues. Deletions cut 4 bases from V and 3 bases from J, with 10 bases between. Looked up from germline, CDR1 is SQVTM and CDR2 is ANQGSEA. CDR3 bases: TGCAGCGTTGCCGAGACGGGCTACGAGCAGTACTTC. Protein product: CSVAETGYEQYF.

The genes are TRBV5-1 and TRBJ2-2, with D maybe TRBD1 (6 bases). Trimming left V 4 bases short and J 2 bases short, with 15 bases between. The germline V gene has CDR1 SGHRS and CDR2 YFSETQ. The CDR3 is 16 amino acids. The CDR3 DNA sequence: TGCGCCAGCAGCGCCCCCTCAGGGGTTAACACCGGGGAGCTGTTTTTT. It is translated as CASSAPSGVNTGELFF.

The chain couples TRBV19 to TRBJ2-7, with D maybe TRBD1 (6 bases). The germline V and J ends were trimmed by 3 bases and 3 bases, with 12 bases remaining between them. Germline V lookup: CDR1 LNHDA, CDR2 SQIVND (reference sequence). The CDR3 spans 14 residues. The CDR3 DNA is TGTGCCAGTAGTATCCAAGGACAGCTCTACGAGCAGTACTTC. It codes for CASSIQGQLYEQYF. Supplemented by reference TRBV19 and TRBJ2-7, the full variable domain reads DGGITQSPKYLFRKEGQNVTLSCEQNLNHDAMYWYRQDPGQGLRLIYYSQIVNDFQKGDIAEGYSVSREKKESFPLTVTSAQKNPTAFYLCASSIQGQLYEQYFGPGTRLTVT.

The V and J genes are TRBV3-1 (or the pseudogene TRBV3-2) and TRBJ2-7, with D possibly being TRBD2 (5 bases). The CDR3 loop spans 12 amino acids. Germline CDR1 is LGHDT and CDR2 is YNNKEL (reference sequence). Trimming removed 2 bases from V and 4 bases from J, with 6 bases in between. The CDR3 nucleotides are TGTGCCAGCAGCCAAACTAGTTACGAGCAGTACTTC. Its protein is CASSQTSYEQYF.

The gene calls are TRBV6-2 or TRBV6-3 and TRBJ1-6, with TRBD1 matching 10 bases. V lost 0 bases, J lost 9 bases, and 2 bases stayed unmatched. The CDR3 contains 15 residues. Germline V gives CDR1 MNHEY, CDR2 SVGEGT. The CDR3 nucleotides are TGTGCCAGCAGTTACTCGGGACAGGGGAGTTCACCCCTCCACTTT. The encoded protein is CASSYSGQGSSPLHF.

This rearrangement joins TRBV11-3 to TRBJ2-1, with 13 bases lining up with TRBD2. The V and J ends lost 5 bases and 6 bases, in that order; junction bases with no gene match: 4. In germline, CDR1 is SGHNT, CDR2 YENEEA. The CDR3 is 15 residues long. The CDR3 sequence is CASSAGLAGSNEQFF. CDR3 DNA sequence: TGTGCCAGCAGCGCGGGACTAGCGGGGTCCAATGAGCAGTTCTTC.

V usage is TRBV6-5 and J usage is TRBJ2-2, with 8 bases identical to TRBD1. J lost 3 bases, V lost 7 bases, and 7 bases had no gene match. CDR3 length equals 15 residues. Germline CDR1 is MNHEY and CDR2 is SVGAGI. The CDR3: CASTVTGGYTGELFF. CDR3 coding DNA: TGTGCCAGCACCGTAACAGGGGGGTACACCGGGGAGCTGTTTTTT.

The chain recombines TRBV5-4 with TRBJ1-4; TRBD1 aligns across 9 bases. The germline V gene encodes CDR1 SGHNT and CDR2 YYREEE (reference sequence). The CDR3 has 16 residues. J lost 7 bases, V lost 4 bases, and 11 bases had no gene match. As DNA, the CDR3 is TGTGCCAGCAGCGCGGGGATGGACAGGGGCACTGAAAAACTGTTTTTT. It codes for CASSAGMDRGTEKLFF.